Presented here are 28 T cell receptor beta chains from one specimen sequenced in a study of cytomegalovirus exposure and HLA in healthy donors. PCR amplification relied on 60 Vbeta primers (plus 13 Jbeta primers). The protocol was immunoSEQ multiplex PCR, while the TCRdb copy is restricted to in-frame clones and leaves out a portion. The table includes some 160,000 clones, about 88% detected once. Sample: PBMCs. The receptors come from a man aged 25 to 45 in good health and CMV-seropositive.

The V call is TRBV7-3, the J call TRBJ1-5, with D possibly TRBD1 on 6 matching bases. Trimming removed 5 bases from V and 3 bases from J, with 17 bases in between. The CDR3 runs to 16 residues. Germline V CDR1 and CDR2: SGHTA, FQGTGA. CDR3 in amino acids: CASSQNSGQINQPQHF. The CDR3, as DNA: TGTGCCAGCAGCCAGAATTCCGGACAGATCAATCAGCCCCAGCATTTT.

The chain has TRBV9 and TRBJ2-1; the D gene is possibly TRBD1 (6 bases). The CDR3 is made up of 16 amino acids. V shed 2 bases and J shed 1 base, with 13 bases lying between them. CDR1 is SGDLS and CDR2 is YYNGEE in the germline V gene. The CDR3 here is CASSVGALSSYNEQFF. In DNA, the CDR3 is TGTGCCAGCAGCGTGGGGGCCCTTTCATCCTACAATGAGCAGTTCTTC. Together with reference TRBV9 and TRBJ2-1, the CDR3 gives the full variable domain: DSGVTQTPKHLITATGQRVTLRCSPRSGDLSVYWYQQSLDQGLQFLIQYYNGEERAKGNILERFSAQQFPDLHSELNLSSLELGDSALYFCASSVGALSSYNEQFFGPGTRLTVL.

The chain employs TRBV30 and TRBJ2-7; tentative D call: TRBD1 (6 bases). The V and J ends lost 0 bases and 4 bases respectively, with 28 bases between them. The germline CDR1 and CDR2 sequences are GTSNPN and SVGIG (reference sequence). The CDR3 spans 19 residues. CDR3 in amino acids: CAWSVGRGGNYTNLYEQYF. DNA for the CDR3: TGTGCCTGGAGTGTAGGCCGAGGGGGTAACTATACTAATTTGTACGAGCAGTACTTC.

This clone was counted a single time. The chain recombines TRBV18 with TRBJ2-7; D perhaps matches TRBD1 (6 bases). This CDR3 region has 13 residues. Trimming stripped 4 bases from V and 5 bases from J, with 12 bases between. Germline V gene data show CDR1 as KGHSH and CDR2 as LQKENI. The CDR3 nucleotides read TGTGCCAGCTCACTGTCAGGGGCAGACGAGCAGTACGTC. It encodes CASSLSGADEQYV.

CDR3 residues: CASSTGGGTRNEKLFF. The CDR3 DNA is TGCGCCAGCAGCACGGGTGGGGGGACGCGTAATGAAAAACTGTTTTTT. The V and J genes are TRBV5-1 and TRBJ1-4; perhaps TRBD1 as D (5 bases). Looked up from germline, CDR1 is SGHRS and CDR2 is YFSETQ. V was shortened by 4 bases and J by 4 bases, with 17 bases between the two germline ends. CDR3 length equals 16 residues.

The rearrangement joins TRBV5-8 to TRBJ1-2, with D possibly matching TRBD1 (5 bases). V shed 2 bases and J shed 4 bases, with 15 bases lying between them. The CDR3 totals 15 residues. Germline CDR1 SGHTS, CDR2 YDEGEE. The CDR3 region has the DNA TGTGCCAGCAGCTTCTTCCGGGACGGGGGCTATGGCTACACCTTC. Its translation is CASSFFRDGGYGYTF.

The genes are TRBV18 and TRBJ1-3; 7 nucleotides agree with TRBD1. CDR3 length equals 14 residues. J was trimmed by 0 bases and V by 6 bases; bases with no gene match: 2. CDR1 is KGHSH and CDR2 is LQKENI in the germline V gene. The CDR3: CASSTGNSGNTIYF. CDR3 DNA sequence: TGTGCCAGCTCGACAGGGAACTCTGGAAACACCATATATTTT.

The chain uses TRBV7-8 and TRBJ2-5, with 7 bases fitting TRBD1. The germline gives CDR1 SGHVS, CDR2 FQNEAQ. Unmatched junction bases numbered 6, after V lost 4 bases and J lost 4 bases. CDR3 size: 14 residues. CDR3 DNA sequence: TGTGCCAGCAGCTCCGGACAGGTCGGAGAGACCCAGTACTTC. Translating gives CASSSGQVGETQYF.

This clone was picked up a small number of times. V is TRBV4-2 and J is TRBJ1-4, with D possibly TRBD1 on 6 matching bases. This CDR3 region has 16 residues. The V end lost 0 bases, the J end lost 5 bases, and 13 bases lay between the germline ends. Per germline, CDR1 LGHNA and CDR2 YNFKEQ. The CDR3 is CASSQDPDRLNEKLFF. Written as DNA, the CDR3 is TGTGCCAGCAGCCAAGACCCGGACAGATTAAATGAAAAACTGTTTTTT.

This sequence joins TRBV9 and TRBJ2-1, with D perhaps TRBD2 (6 bases). V lost 6 bases and J lost 7, with 23 bases in between. Germline values: CDR1 SGDLS, CDR2 YYNGEE. The CDR3 has 16 residues. CDR3 in DNA: TGTGCCAGCACCCCCGGAGGGGCTATAGCCAGAAATGAGCAGTTCTTC. It encodes CASTPGGAIARNEQFF.

The chain joins TRBV5-4 to TRBJ2-7; 14 positions match TRBD2. Per the germline V gene, CDR1 is SGHNT and CDR2 is YYREEE (reference sequence). V lost 3 bases, J lost 6 bases, and 5 bases stayed unmatched. This CDR3 is 15 amino acids long. The chain's CDR3 is CASSSTSGRAGEQYF. The CDR3 bases are TGTGCCAGCAGCTCGACTAGCGGGAGGGCGGGCGAGCAGTACTTC.

The chain links TRBV29-1 to TRBJ1-2; 7 bases match TRBD1. Germline CDR1 and CDR2: SQVTM and ANQGSEA. Trimming at V came to 6 bases and at J to 8 bases, leaving 12 bases not matched to a gene. The CDR3 covers 13 residues. The CDR3 reads CSVEPDRVGGYTF. CDR3 DNA: TGCAGCGTGGAACCCGACAGGGTGGGCGGCTACACCTTC.

In this sample, this clone turned up a few times. The rearrangement uses TRBV6-1 and TRBJ2-1; D not resolved. This CDR3 is built from 15 residues. V was trimmed by 4 bases and J by 2 bases, leaving 12 bases between them. The germline gives CDR1 MNHNS, CDR2 SASEGT. The CDR3 nucleotides are TGTGCCAGCAGTGTCGTACAGATCGCCTACAATGAGCAGTTCTTC. This translates into CASSVVQIAYNEQFF.

This chain links TRBV5-4 with TRBJ2-3, with TRBD2 identical over 9 bases. The CDR3 has 16 amino acids. V lost 4 bases, J lost 3 bases, and 9 bases stayed unmatched. Germline V CDR1 and CDR2: SGHNT, YYREEE (reference sequence). This CDR3 is CASSLPSGGRTDTQYF. Written as DNA, the CDR3 is TGTGCCAGCAGCCTCCCAAGCGGGGGGAGGACAGATACGCAGTATTTT.

V gene TRBV15 combines with J gene TRBJ2-3; no clear D gene. This CDR3 comprises 18 residues. V lost 1 base and J lost 0, with 17 bases in between. Germline V gives CDR1 LNHNV, CDR2 YYDKDF (reference sequence). This chain's CDR3 is CATSRVRTWATSTDTQYF. The CDR3 nucleotides read TGTGCCACCAGCAGAGTACGAACCTGGGCCACTAGCACAGATACGCAGTATTTT.

This clone was detected a few times. The chain recombines TRBV5-4 with TRBJ1-1; D gene unclear. The V gene's germline CDR1 is SGHNT and CDR2 YYREEE (reference sequence). Trimming left V 6 bases short and J 0 bases short, with 15 bases between. The CDR3 covers 15 residues. CDR3 bases: TGTGCCAGCAAATTGCATCAGGCTGTGAACACTGAAGCTTTCTTT. Protein sequence: CASKLHQAVNTEAFF.

Written as DNA, the CDR3 is TGTGCCAGCTCACCACGGGGGGAAGGCACAGATACGCAGTATTTT. Translated: CASSPRGEGTDTQYF. The chain has TRBV18 and TRBJ2-3, with D perhaps matching TRBD2 (6 bases). The V and J ends lost 1 base and 1 base respectively, with 9 bases between them. Germline values: CDR1 KGHSH, CDR2 LQKENI. This CDR3 is built from 15 residues.

The V gene is TRBV5-8, the J gene TRBJ1-5; D perhaps matches TRBD1 (5 bases). Looked up from germline, CDR1 is SGHTS and CDR2 is YDEGEE. V lost 4 bases and J lost 5, with 10 bases in between. This CDR3 region has 13 residues. CDR3: CASSPGRDQPQHF. CDR3 nucleotides: TGTGCCAGCAGCCCAGGGAGGGATCAGCCCCAGCATTTT.

The sample holds many counts of this clone. The chain has TRBV4-3 and TRBJ2-4; D possibly corresponds to TRBD2 (5 bases). The germline gives CDR1 LGHNA, CDR2 YSLEER. Trimming took off 0 bases at V and 0 bases at J, with 9 bases between the two ends. This CDR3 contains 16 residues. The CDR3 bases are TGCGCCAGCAGCCAAGACCCGACTACAGCCAAAAACATTCAGTACTTC. This sequence encodes CASSQDPTTAKNIQYF.

V gene TRBV7-9 combines with J gene TRBJ2-1; possibly TRBD1 for D (5 bases). The V end was cut by 5 bases, the J end by 8 bases, with 16 bases between. This CDR3 is 14 amino acids long. Per germline, CDR1 SEHNR and CDR2 FQNEAQ (reference sequence). CDR3 residues: CASSLSLGVDEQFF. As DNA, the CDR3 is TGTGCCAGCAGCCTCTCCTTAGGGGTCGATGAGCAGTTCTTC.

This rearrangement joins TRBV19 to TRBJ1-2; 8 bases line up with TRBD1. CDR1 and CDR2 from the germline V gene are LNHDA and SQIVND (reference sequence). This CDR3 spans 16 amino acids. Trimming took 3 bases from V and 4 from J; bases not matched to a gene: 10. CDR3 DNA sequence: TGTGCCAGTAGTATTTTTGGGAGCCAGGGGGCCTATGGCTACACCTTC. Translation gives CASSIFGSQGAYGYTF.

The genes are TRBV11-2 and TRBJ2-4; the D gene is possibly TRBD2 (5 bases). The germline V gene encodes CDR1 SGHAT and CDR2 FQNNGV. The CDR3 loop spans 16 amino acids. Trimming cost V 5 bases and J 0 bases, with 14 bases left between them. The CDR3 region has the DNA TGTGCCAGCAGCCTTCCGGCGGGCAGAGCCAAAAACATTCAGTACTTC. Translating gives CASSLPAGRAKNIQYF.

CDR3 loop: CAWSLGAGANVLTF. The CDR3 bases are TGTGCCTGGAGCCTGGGGGCCGGGGCCAACGTCCTGACTTTC. The rearrangement links TRBV30 to TRBJ2-6; D may be TRBD1 (6 bases). This CDR3 is 14 amino acids long. Germline V gene sequence: CDR1 GTSNPN, CDR2 SVGIG (reference sequence). Trimming removed 3 bases from V and 4 bases from J, with 10 bases in between.

V usage is TRBV5-1 and J usage is TRBJ2-4; 10 bases line up with TRBD1. V lost 4 bases to trimming and J lost 11 bases; unmatched junction nucleotides: 9. CDR1 SGHRS and CDR2 YFSETQ come from the germline V gene. The CDR3 totals 14 residues. CDR3 nucleotides: TGCGCCAGCAGCCCTATGACAGGGGGCGCGGTTCAGTACTTC. The encoded protein is CASSPMTGGAVQYF.

This clone was found a few times. The CDR3 bases are TGTGCCAGCAGGGGGACTCCCAGCTCCTACAATGAGCAGTTCTTC. Translated: CASRGTPSSYNEQFF. V usage is TRBV6-1 and J usage is TRBJ2-1, with D tentatively TRBD2 (6 bases). This CDR3 comprises 15 residues. V was shortened by 6 bases and J by 0 bases, with 12 bases between the two germline ends. Germline CDR1 reads MNHNS; CDR2 reads SASEGT.

This chain links TRBV5-1 with TRBJ2-2; perhaps TRBD2 as D (6 bases). CDR1 is SGHRS, CDR2 YFSETQ, per germline. The CDR3 has 16 residues. Trimming stripped 2 bases from V and 2 bases from J, with 13 bases between. The CDR3 nucleotides read TGCGCCAGCAGCTTACAACCGGGGGAAAACACCGGGGAGCTGTTTTTT. Translated, it gives CASSLQPGENTGELFF.

This chain connects TRBV9 to TRBJ2-5, with D unresolved. V lost 0 bases, J lost 0 bases, and 6 bases lay in between. Germline-derived CDR1 and CDR2 are SGDLS and YYNGEE. The CDR3 is 14 amino acids. CDR3: CASSVGSYQETQYF. CDR3 bases: TGTGCCAGCAGCGTAGGTAGTTACCAAGAGACCCAGTACTTC.

This sequence joins TRBV27 and TRBJ2-7, with TRBD2 as a possible D gene (6 bases). The length of the CDR3 is 16 residues. V was clipped by 0 bases and J by 7 bases, with 19 bases between them. In germline, CDR1 is MNHEY, CDR2 SMNVEV (reference sequence). The CDR3 sequence: CASSLSRWAGLREQYF. Here the CDR3 DNA reads TGTGCCAGCAGTTTATCTAGGTGGGCGGGGTTGAGAGAGCAGTACTTC.